These 24 T cell receptor beta chains came from one sample sequenced in a study of blood T cell repertoires in COVID-19. Only in-frame clones appear in the TCRdb table, and some are missing; sequencing was by immunoSEQ multiplex PCR. The sample consists of about 250,000 clones, around 90% of them appearing once. Sequences were obtained from peripheral blood. These receptors originate from a woman younger than 45 with acute or convalescent COVID-19.

This rearrangement joins TRBV5-1 to TRBJ2-3, with 11 bases identical to TRBD2. CDR1 is SGHRS and CDR2 is YFSETQ in the germline V gene. V shed 7 bases and J 5 bases; nucleotides not matched to a gene: 9. The CDR3 has 15 residues. This CDR3 reads CASGPGLAVQDTQYF. In nucleotides, the CDR3 is TGCGCCAGCGGACCGGGACTAGCGGTGCAAGATACGCAGTATTTT.

This chain joins TRBV20-1 and TRBJ1-5; possibly TRBD1 for D (5 bases). Trimming stripped 3 bases from V and 1 base from J, with 13 bases between. CDR1 DFQATT and CDR2 SNEGSKA come from the germline V gene (reference sequence). The CDR3 is 15 amino acids. CDR3 sequence reads: CSASRRGRSNQPQHF. As DNA, the CDR3 is TGCAGTGCTAGTCGAAGGGGTAGAAGCAATCAGCCCCAGCATTTT.

The CDR3 here is CASRPTGVEGYTF. The CDR3, as DNA: TGTGCCAGCAGACCGACAGGGGTGGAAGGCTACACCTTC. The V gene is TRBV6-1, the J gene TRBJ1-2; TRBD1 aligns across 8 bases. The germline gives CDR1 MNHNS, CDR2 SASEGT. The V gene end was trimmed by 6 bases and the J gene end by 8 bases; junction bases not matched to a gene: 8. The CDR3 extends over 13 amino acids.

The chain couples TRBV3-1 (or the pseudogene TRBV3-2) to TRBJ2-7; 9 bases are a match to TRBD1. J was trimmed by 3 bases and V by 4 bases; bases with no gene match: 7. The CDR3 covers 15 residues. Germline CDR1 and CDR2: LGHDT and YNNKEL (reference sequence). CDR3 amino acids: CASSRGQGFHYEQYF. The CDR3 DNA reads as TGTGCCAGCAGCCGAGGACAGGGGTTTCACTACGAGCAGTACTTC.

This clone was observed a few times. The germline gene is not matched at one end of the junction; a read error may be the cause. The V and J genes are TRBV10-1 and TRBJ2-3; 14 nucleotides align to TRBD2. Germline V gene sequence: CDR1 WNHNN, CDR2 SYGVQD (reference sequence). This CDR3 contains 15 residues. The CDR3 coding sequence is TGCGCCAGCAGAGGACTAGCGGGAGGAACAGGTACGCAGTATTTT. Translated: CASRGLAGGTGTQYF.

V and J are TRBV3-1 (or the pseudogene TRBV3-2) and TRBJ2-3, with a weak D call TRBD1 (5 bases). Trimming stripped 0 bases from V and 5 bases from J, with 15 bases between. The germline V gene has CDR1 LGHDT and CDR2 YNNKEL (reference sequence). The CDR3 consists of 16 residues. The DNA for the CDR3 is TGTGCCAGCAGCCAAGATAGGGGCTTGAGAGTAGATACGCAGTATTTT. Protein: CASSQDRGLRVDTQYF.

The chain is built from TRBV19 and TRBJ2-2; TRBD1 agrees at 8 bases. Germline values: CDR1 LNHDA, CDR2 SQIVND (reference sequence). V was clipped by 5 bases and J by 8 bases; unmatched bases: 19. This CDR3 is 18 amino acids long. The DNA of the CDR3 is TGTGCCAGTAGTCCTAACCTGAAACCGGGACAGGTGGGGGGGGAGCTGTTTTTT. Translating it yields CASSPNLKPGQVGGELFF.

This clone was picked up one time. V gene TRBV12-5 combines with J gene TRBJ1-1, with D possibly being TRBD1 (6 bases). V lost 4 bases and J lost 2, with 14 bases in between. Germline V gene lookup returns CDR1 LGHNT and CDR2 FRNRAP. The CDR3 spans 15 residues. CDR3 residues: CASGSIRGGNTEAFF. CDR3 DNA sequence: TGTGCTAGTGGTTCGATAAGGGGGGGAAACACTGAAGCTTTCTTT.

This chain links TRBV2 with TRBJ2-1; 10 bases map to TRBD2. Germline V gene lookup returns CDR1 SNHLY and CDR2 FYNNEI. The V gene end was trimmed by 6 bases and the J gene end by 3 bases; junction bases not matched to a gene: 5. The CDR3 is 15 residues long. DNA for the CDR3: TGTGCCAGCAGGCCCGGGACTAGCGTCTACAATGAGCAGTTCTTC. It codes for CASRPGTSVYNEQFF.

The chain joins TRBV7-6 to TRBJ2-7; 9 bases match TRBD1. The CDR3 contains 14 residues. Germline CDR1 SGHVS, CDR2 FNYEAQ. V lost 5 bases to trimming and J lost 3 bases; unmatched junction nucleotides: 5. The CDR3 region has the DNA TGTGCCAGCAGCCAAACGGGACAGGGCTACGAGCAGTACTTC. Protein: CASSQTGQGYEQYF.

This rearrangement joins TRBV24-1 to TRBJ1-5; D might be TRBD1 (6 bases). The V and J ends lost 3 bases and 0 bases respectively, with 14 bases between them. The length of the CDR3 is 17 residues. Looked up from germline, CDR1 is KGHDR and CDR2 is SFDVKD. The CDR3: CATSDPKRGHSNQPQHF. The CDR3 region has the DNA TGTGCCACCAGTGATCCGAAGCGGGGGCATAGCAATCAGCCCCAGCATTTT.

The genes are TRBV11-2 and TRBJ2-5; 7 positions match TRBD2. The germline gives CDR1 SGHAT, CDR2 FQNNGV. The trim removed 5 bases at V and 4 bases at J, leaving 16 bases unmatched. The CDR3 runs 17 residues. CDR3 DNA: TGTGCCAGCAGCCCAAACTTGTTGGGGGAGGGCCGAGAGACCCAGTACTTC. Protein sequence: CASSPNLLGEGRETQYF.

The V call is TRBV7-2, the J call TRBJ2-7, with a tentative D call TRBD2 (6 bases). CDR3 length: 14 residues. Germline V gives CDR1 SGHTA, CDR2 FQGNSA. Trimming took off 7 bases at V and 0 bases at J, with 13 bases between the two ends. The CDR3 loop reads CASTQDYRSYEQYF. CDR3 in DNA: TGTGCCAGCACCCAGGACTACCGCTCCTACGAGCAGTACTTC.

This sequence joins TRBV11-3 and TRBJ2-7; 13 bases fit TRBD2. The germline gives CDR1 SGHNT, CDR2 YENEEA. The CDR3 contains 15 residues. V trimming: 5 bases; J trimming: 4 bases; junction bases outside the gene matches: 5. The CDR3 region is CASSTRTSGRYEQYF. The CDR3 DNA is TGTGCCAGCAGCACCCGGACTAGCGGGAGATACGAGCAGTACTTC.

The rearrangement joins TRBV6-2 or TRBV6-3 to TRBJ2-3, with 12 nucleotides matching TRBD1. The CDR3 is 16 amino acids. Germline CDR1 reads MNHEY; CDR2 reads SVGEGT. The junction had 7 bases not matched to a gene; V was cut back by 6 bases and J by 3 bases. The CDR3 loop is CASSRDRGHRTDTQYF. Written as DNA, the CDR3 is TGTGCCAGCAGCCGGGACAGGGGGCATCGGACAGATACGCAGTATTTT.

The rearrangement joins TRBV30 to TRBJ1-2, with TRBD1 as a possible D gene (5 bases). Deletions cut 3 bases from V and 6 bases from J, with 8 bases between. The CDR3 totals 11 residues. Looked up from germline, CDR1 is GTSNPN and CDR2 is SVGIG (reference sequence). The CDR3 region has the DNA TGTGCCTGGAGGACAGCTAATGGCTACACCTTC. This sequence encodes CAWRTANGYTF.

Here the CDR3 reads CACSGSTHEQYF. The CDR3 DNA reads as TGTGCTTGCAGCGGGAGTACCCACGAGCAGTACTTC. The chain carries TRBV19 and TRBJ2-7, with 8 bases matching TRBD2. CDR3 length: 12 amino acids. Looked up from germline, CDR1 is LNHDA and CDR2 is SQIVND (reference sequence).

The sample holds one count of this clone. The chain combines TRBV5-1 with TRBJ2-5; 8 bases match TRBD2. There are 15 residues in the CDR3. With 5 bases clipped from V and 1 base from J, the junction kept 7 bases outside the gene matches. Germline values: CDR1 SGHRS, CDR2 YFSETQ. CDR3 sequence reads: CASRISGKGQETQYF. Written as DNA, the CDR3 is TGCGCCAGCAGAATTAGCGGGAAGGGCCAAGAGACCCAGTACTTC.

A few counts support this clone. The chain carries TRBV15 and TRBJ2-2, with 8 bases matching TRBD2. The CDR3 has 14 residues. Trimming cost V 6 bases and J 7 bases; bases outside gene matches: 7. CDR1 is LNHNV, CDR2 YYDKDF, per germline (reference sequence). The CDR3 region is CATRTREAYGELFF. CDR3 DNA sequence: TGTGCCACCAGGACGCGGGAGGCCTACGGGGAGCTGTTTTTT.

The V call is TRBV18, the J call TRBJ1-5; D may be TRBD1 (5 bases). The CDR3 loop spans 17 amino acids. CDR1 and CDR2 from the germline V gene are KGHSH and LQKENI. Trimming stripped 0 bases from V and 2 bases from J, with 14 bases between. CDR3 sequence (DNA): TGTGCCAGCTCACCACCCCCAGGGAGGATTGGCAATCAGCCCCAGCATTTT. Amino acids: CASSPPPGRIGNQPQHF.

Comment on this clone: The identical CDR3 is also encoded by other nucleotide sequences in the sample. The J gene is TRBJ1-2, the V gene TRBV19, with 11 bases matching TRBD1. The germline V gene encodes CDR1 LNHDA and CDR2 SQIVND (reference sequence). The CDR3 runs 15 residues. V trimming: 4 bases; J trimming: 8 bases; junction bases outside the gene matches: 9. CDR3 region: CASSKDRGRGGGYTF. The CDR3 DNA reads as TGTGCCAGTAGTAAGGACAGGGGGCGCGGGGGGGGCTACACCTTC.

The chain recombines TRBV3-1 (or the pseudogene TRBV3-2) with TRBJ1-6, with TRBD1 matching 9 bases. The V gene end was trimmed by 1 base and the J gene end by 5 bases; junction bases not matched to a gene: 6. The germline gives CDR1 LGHDT, CDR2 YNNKEL (reference sequence). CDR3 length equals 17 residues. As DNA, the CDR3 is TGTGCCAGCAGCCAAGGAATCAACAGGGGGCATAATTCACCCCTCCACTTT. Residues: CASSQGINRGHNSPLHF.

The chain couples TRBV7-2 to TRBJ2-1, with TRBD2 matching 9 bases. With V trimmed by 4 bases and J by 5 bases, 9 bases remained unmatched. The CDR3 covers 16 residues. Looked up from germline, CDR1 is SGHTA and CDR2 is FQGNSA. DNA for the CDR3: TGTGCCAGCAGCTCCCGCGCCCTAGCGGGGAACAATGAGCAGTTCTTC. It yields the protein CASSSRALAGNNEQFF.

V gene TRBV30 combines with J gene TRBJ2-1; TRBD2 matches 13 bases. J was trimmed by 2 bases and V by 4 bases; bases with no gene match: 11. CDR3 length: 18 amino acids. The germline V gene encodes CDR1 GTSNPN and CDR2 SVGIG (reference sequence). The CDR3: CAWIKGTSGTRTYNEQFF. As DNA, the CDR3 is TGTGCCTGGATTAAAGGGACTAGCGGGACCCGGACCTACAATGAGCAGTTCTTC. Full variable domain (remainder filled in from reference TRBV30 and TRBJ2-1): SQTIHQWPATLVQPVGSPLSLECTVEGTSNPNLYWYRQAAGRGLQLLFYSVGIGQISSEVPQNLSASRPQDRQFILSSKKLLLSDSGFYLCAWIKGTSGTRTYNEQFFGPGTRLTVL.